These 23 T cell receptor beta chains were all obtained from the same sample, sequenced in a study of blood T cell repertoires in COVID-19. Measured with immunoSEQ multiplex PCR; TCRdb has only the in-frame clones, and not every one. This sample carries tens of thousands of clones, 65% to 90% of them seen once, and the ten largest clones take 5.5%. Sequencing input: peripheral blood. These receptors were taken from a woman older than 75 with active or convalescent COVID-19.

The chain recombines TRBV6-5 with TRBJ1-1; TRBD1 is a possible D gene (6 bases). The V end was cut by 0 bases, the J end by 10 bases, with 15 bases between. From germline, CDR1 is MNHEY and CDR2 SVGAGI. This CDR3 contains 14 residues. CDR3 in DNA: TGTGCCAGCAGTTACTCCCGGGACAATCCGGTAGCTTTCTTT. This translates into CASSYSRDNPVAFF.

This rearrangement joins TRBV6-5 to TRBJ2-3; possibly TRBD2 for D (5 bases). The CDR3 is 16 residues long. V shed 2 bases and J shed 1 base, with 13 bases lying between them. Germline-derived CDR1 and CDR2 are MNHEY and SVGAGI. The DNA of the CDR3 is TGTGCCAGCAGTTACGGCGGGCTAGCAGGCACAGATACGCAGTATTTT. Translated: CASSYGGLAGTDTQYF.

The chain couples TRBV9 to TRBJ2-1; 8 bases match TRBD2. With 4 bases clipped from V and 9 bases from J, the junction kept 6 bases outside the gene matches. The CDR3 covers 13 residues. Germline CDR1 and CDR2: SGDLS and YYNGEE. CDR3 amino acids: CASSQGLGAEQFF. CDR3 DNA: TGTGCCAGCAGCCAGGGACTAGGAGCTGAGCAGTTCTTC.

This clone was found a few times. The chain joins TRBV5-8 to TRBJ2-7; 10 bases agree with TRBD1. The CDR3 has 13 amino acids. Per the germline V gene, CDR1 is SGHTS and CDR2 is YDEGEE. After removal of 4 bases from V and 9 bases from J, the junction contained 7 bases not matched to a gene. DNA of the CDR3: TGTGCCAGCAGCCACGGACAGGGGGTAGGGCAGTACTTC. Protein sequence: CASSHGQGVGQYF.

The J gene is TRBJ1-6, the V gene TRBV7-8, with 7 positions matching TRBD1. The V and J ends lost 5 bases and 6 bases, in that order; junction bases with no gene match: 7. This CDR3 has 15 amino acids. CDR1 SGHVS and CDR2 FQNEAQ come from the germline V gene. The CDR3 DNA reads as TGTGCCAGCAGCGTGCAGGGGGTAACTAATTCACCCCTCCACTTT. This gives the protein CASSVQGVTNSPLHF.

The chain is built from TRBV28 and TRBJ2-5, with TRBD1 as a possible D gene (6 bases). CDR1 and CDR2 (germline): MDHEN, SYDVKM. Trimming took 8 bases from V and 2 from J, leaving 12 bases between them. The CDR3 covers 13 residues. The chain's CDR3 is CASASGTQETQYF. The CDR3 DNA reads as TGTGCCAGCGCTTCGGGGACACAAGAGACCCAGTACTTC.

The rearrangement links TRBV28 to TRBJ1-4; 7 positions agree with TRBD1. V lost 8 bases, J lost 3 bases, and 9 bases stayed unmatched. Germline CDR1 and CDR2: MDHEN and SYDVKM. This CDR3 contains 15 residues. CDR3 in amino acids: CASGPSGTANEKLFF. Here the CDR3 DNA reads TGTGCCAGCGGCCCCTCCGGGACAGCTAATGAAAAACTGTTTTTT.

The V gene is TRBV10-3, the J gene TRBJ1-2; a weak D match, TRBD1 (5 bases). Per the germline V gene, CDR1 is ENHRY and CDR2 is SYGVKD. The CDR3 has 13 residues. V was cut by 2 bases and J by 4 bases, with 8 bases left in between. CDR3: CAISENDSYGYTF. The CDR3 DNA reads as TGTGCCATCAGTGAGAACGACAGCTATGGCTACACCTTC.

CDR3 region: CASSFQAGGFYEQYF. The CDR3 region has the DNA TGTGCCAGCAGCTTTCAAGCAGGGGGATTCTACGAGCAGTACTTC. This chain uses TRBV7-8 with TRBJ2-7; 7 bases are a match to TRBD1. This CDR3 contains 15 residues. J gave up 3 bases and V 3 bases, and 8 bases lay outside the gene matches. CDR1 and CDR2 from the germline V gene are SGHVS and FQNEAQ. The full variable domain, in which reference TRBV7-8 and TRBJ2-7 provide the parts outside the CDR3, is GAGVSQSPRYKVAKRGQDVALRCDPISGHVSLFWYQQALGQGPEFLTYFQNEAQLDKSGLPSDRFFAERPEGSVSTLKIQRTQQEDSAVYLCASSFQAGGFYEQYFGPGTRLTVT.

This chain uses TRBV28 with TRBJ1-5; 11 bases align to TRBD1. This CDR3 has 16 amino acids. Unmatched junction bases numbered 11, after V lost 6 bases and J lost 7 bases. The germline gives CDR1 MDHEN, CDR2 SYDVKM. Here the CDR3 DNA reads TGTGCCAGCAGCCGAAGGACAGGGGGCTTAAGGCAGCCCCAGCATTTT. Translated, it gives CASSRRTGGLRQPQHF.

The chain combines TRBV3-1 (or the pseudogene TRBV3-2) with TRBJ1-2; D unresolved. The CDR3 loop spans 14 amino acids. CDR1 and CDR2 (germline): LGHDT, YNNKEL (reference sequence). V gave up 1 base and J gave up 2 bases, with 8 bases separating them. This CDR3 reads CASSQAWRNYGYTF. The CDR3 DNA reads as TGTGCCAGCAGCCAAGCTTGGAGAAACTATGGCTACACCTTC.

The chain combines TRBV7-8 with TRBJ1-6, with 8 bases matching TRBD1. J gave up 7 bases and V 5 bases, and 4 bases lay outside the gene matches. Germline CDR1 SGHVS, CDR2 FQNEAQ. The CDR3 has 14 residues. The CDR3 nucleotides read TGTGCCAGCAGCCCGGGACAGGCCAATTCACCCCTCCACTTT. Translating it yields CASSPGQANSPLHF.

The gene calls are TRBV19 and TRBJ1-2; D is uncertain. From germline, CDR1 is LNHDA and CDR2 SQIVND (reference sequence). V was shortened by 7 bases and J by 3 bases, with 12 bases between the two germline ends. The length of the CDR3 is 13 residues. The CDR3 spells CASTRRLDYGYTF. For the CDR3, the DNA is TGTGCCAGTACCCGCAGACTGGACTATGGCTACACCTTC.

V usage is TRBV19 and J usage is TRBJ2-2; TRBD1 aligns across 10 bases. This CDR3 is 15 amino acids long. The V segment lost 4 bases and the J segment 6 bases; nucleotides outside the gene matches: 5. Germline CDR1 reads LNHDA; CDR2 reads SQIVND (reference sequence). In DNA, the CDR3 is TGTGCCAGTAGTAGGGGACAGGGGTGGGCCGGGGAGCTGTTTTTT. Its protein product is CASSRGQGWAGELFF.

The gene calls are TRBV27 and TRBJ2-5, with D tentatively TRBD2 (7 bases). Germline loops: CDR1 MNHEY, CDR2 SMNVEV (reference sequence). CDR3 length equals 14 residues. V lost 4 bases and J lost 5, with 14 bases in between. CDR3 amino acids: CASSSPGGRETQYF. CDR3 in DNA: TGTGCCAGCAGTTCCCCCGGGGGGCGGGAGACCCAGTACTTC.

This chain links TRBV6-5 with TRBJ1-1; unclear D gene. The V gene's germline CDR1 is MNHEY and CDR2 SVGAGI. V gave up 2 bases and J gave up 4 bases, with 8 bases separating them. The CDR3 covers 13 residues. CDR3 sequence: CASSYAAVTEAFF. As DNA, the CDR3 is TGTGCCAGCAGTTACGCGGCGGTCACTGAAGCTTTCTTT.

CDR3 coding DNA: TGTGCCAGCAGCGCCCGGACTAGCCCGCTGGGCCCAGATACGCAGTATTTT. It encodes CASSARTSPLGPDTQYF. The V and J genes are TRBV9 and TRBJ2-3, with 8 positions matching TRBD2. The germline gives CDR1 SGDLS, CDR2 YYNGEE. The ends lost 3 bases at V and 4 bases at J; junction bases unmatched: 13. The CDR3 is made up of 17 amino acids.

Regarding this clone: At one end the junction does not follow the germline gene, possibly because of a read error. The chain carries TRBV2 and TRBJ2-5, with D unclear. There are 11 residues in the CDR3. Germline-derived CDR1 and CDR2 are SNHLY and FYNNEI. The DNA for the CDR3 is TGTGCCAGCAGTGAGTCTCGACTTGCGGACTTC. This sequence encodes CASSESRLADF.

V and J are TRBV2 and TRBJ1-5, with unresolved D. From germline, CDR1 is SNHLY and CDR2 FYNNEI. Trimming pared 9 bases from V and 6 bases from J, leaving 21 bases between. This CDR3 comprises 15 residues. CDR3 loop: CASSPAGVEGQPQHF. CDR3 DNA: TGTGCCAGTTCCCCAGCCGGGGTGGAGGGTCAGCCCCAGCATTTT.

The V and J genes are TRBV5-1 and TRBJ2-5; 8 nucleotides agree with TRBD2. The CDR3 consists of 14 residues. The germline V gene has CDR1 SGHRS and CDR2 YFSETQ. With V trimmed by 7 bases and J by 1 base, 6 bases remained unmatched. The CDR3 protein is CASGRGATQETQYF. DNA of the CDR3: TGCGCCAGCGGGCGGGGGGCCACCCAAGAGACCCAGTACTTC.

This chain joins TRBV6-5 and TRBJ1-2; D is uncertain. The V end was cut by 9 bases, the J end by 1 base, with 9 bases between. Germline V gene data show CDR1 as MNHEY and CDR2 as SVGAGI. This CDR3 region has 12 residues. The CDR3 protein is CARGDFNYGYTF. CDR3 DNA: TGTGCCAGGGGTGACTTTAACTATGGCTACACCTTC.

This chain links TRBV7-2 with TRBJ2-1; the match to TRBD2 covers 9 bases. This CDR3 spans 16 amino acids. Germline assignment: CDR1 SGHTA and CDR2 FQGNSA. V trimming: 2 bases; J trimming: 4 bases; junction bases outside the gene matches: 6. The CDR3 loop reads CASSLSLAGPYNEQFF. The DNA of the CDR3 is TGTGCCAGCAGCTTATCCCTAGCGGGACCTTACAATGAGCAGTTCTTC.

The chain couples TRBV7-2 to TRBJ1-2; perhaps TRBD1 as D (5 bases). This CDR3 has 15 residues. From germline, CDR1 is SGHTA and CDR2 FQGNSA. V was clipped by 0 bases and J by 8 bases, with 16 bases between them. CDR3 DNA sequence: TGTGCCAGCAGCTTAGCAGGGACTGGGACTGAGGGCTACACCTTC. It specifies CASSLAGTGTEGYTF.